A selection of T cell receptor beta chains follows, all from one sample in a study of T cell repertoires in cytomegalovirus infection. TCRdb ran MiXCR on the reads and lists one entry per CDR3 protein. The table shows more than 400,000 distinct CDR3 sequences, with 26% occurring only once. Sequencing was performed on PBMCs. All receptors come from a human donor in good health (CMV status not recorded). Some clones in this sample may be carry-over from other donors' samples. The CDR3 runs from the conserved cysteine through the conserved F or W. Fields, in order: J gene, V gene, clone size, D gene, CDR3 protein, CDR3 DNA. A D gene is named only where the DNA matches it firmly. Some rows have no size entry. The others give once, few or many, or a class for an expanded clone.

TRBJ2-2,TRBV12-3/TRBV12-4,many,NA,CASSHRISGELFF,TGTGCCAGCAGCCACAGGATATCCGGGGAGCTGTTTTTT
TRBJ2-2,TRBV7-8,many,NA,CASSLAGVGVAGELFF,TGTGCCAGCAGCTTAGCGGGAGTGGGAGTAGCCGGGGAGCTGTTTTTT
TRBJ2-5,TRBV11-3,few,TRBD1,CASSLRQGLNQETQYF,TGTGCCAGCAGCTTAAGACAGGGTCTAAACCAAGAGACCCAGTACTTC
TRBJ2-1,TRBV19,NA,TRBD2,CASSPRGWPSGRAEGEQFF,TGTGCCAGTAGTCCTCGAGGGTGGCCTAGCGGGAGGGCGGAGGGTGAGCAGTTCTTC
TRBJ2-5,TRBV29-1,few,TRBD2,CSVPQGLAEGWGETQYF,TGCAGCGTTCCCCAGGGACTAGCGGAGGGGTGGGGAGAGACCCAGTACTTC
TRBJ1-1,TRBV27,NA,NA,CASSFTGINTEAFF,TGTGCCAGCAGTTTCACAGGGATAAACACTGAAGCTTTCTTT
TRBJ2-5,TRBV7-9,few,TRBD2,CASSRGTSGNRETQYF,TGTGCCAGCAGCCGCGGGACTAGCGGGAATCGAGAGACCCAGTACTTC
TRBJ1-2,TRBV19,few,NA,CASSIGGSGIYTF,TGTGCCAGTAGTATTGGGGGGTCCGGAATCTACACCTTC
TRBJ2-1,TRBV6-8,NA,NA,CASRRSGPNEQFF,TGTGCCAGCAGACGGAGCGGGCCGAATGAGCAGTTCTTC
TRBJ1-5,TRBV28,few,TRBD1,CASSRTGHNQPQHF,TGTGCCAGCAGCCGGACAGGGCACAATCAGCCCCAGCATTTT
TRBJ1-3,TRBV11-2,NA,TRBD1,CASSRRTGRNTGNTIYF,TGTGCCAGCAGCAGAAGGACAGGACGAAATACTGGAAACACCATATATTTT
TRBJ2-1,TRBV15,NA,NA,CATSTLQTGGGNEQFF,TGTGCCACCAGCACCCTTCAGACCGGGGGTGGTAATGAGCAGTTCTTC
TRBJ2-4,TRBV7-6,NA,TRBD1,CASSYAGTGFGKNIQYF,TGTGCCAGCAGCTATGCCGGGACAGGGTTTGGCAAAAACATTCAGTACTTC
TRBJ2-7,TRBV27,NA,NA,CASSLMGLNPYEQYF,TGTGCCAGCAGTTTAATGGGACTGAACCCCTACGAGCAGTACTTC
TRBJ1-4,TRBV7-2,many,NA,CASSFATNEKLFF,TGTGCCAGCAGCTTTGCAACTAATGAAAAACTGTTTTTT
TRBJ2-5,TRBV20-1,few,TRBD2,CSANLAGGMVETQYF,TGCAGTGCTAATCTAGCGGGAGGAATGGTGGAGACCCAGTACTTC
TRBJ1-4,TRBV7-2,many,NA,CASSPPGTVNEKLFF,TGTGCCAGCAGCCCCCCAGGGACGGTTAATGAAAAACTGTTTTTT
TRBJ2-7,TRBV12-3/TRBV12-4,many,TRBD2,CASTLTSASFEQYF,TGTGCCAGCACCCTGACTAGCGCTTCATTTGAGCAGTACTTC
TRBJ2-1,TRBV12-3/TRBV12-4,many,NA,CASSLGTGWHEQFF,TGTGCCAGCAGTTTAGGCACAGGGTGGCATGAGCAGTTCTTC
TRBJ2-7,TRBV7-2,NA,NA,CASSSGGPGVSYEQYF,TGTGCCAGCAGCTCCGGGGGGCCGGGAGTCTCCTACGAGCAGTACTTC
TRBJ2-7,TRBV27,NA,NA,CASIGGAAYEQYF,TGTGCCAGCATTGGCGGGGCGGCCTACGAGCAGTACTTC
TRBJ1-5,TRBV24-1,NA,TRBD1,CATSETGGNQPQHF,TGTGCCACCAGTGAGACAGGGGGAAATCAGCCCCAGCATTTT
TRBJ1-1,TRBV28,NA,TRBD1,CASSLFWDSTNTEAFF,TGTGCCAGCAGTTTATTCTGGGACAGTACCAACACTGAAGCTTTCTTT
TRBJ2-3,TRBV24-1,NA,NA,CATSDGLPDTQYF,TGTGCCACCAGTGACGGACTGCCGGATACGCAGTATTTT
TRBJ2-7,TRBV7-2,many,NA,CASSSASRRGLPYEQYF,TGTGCCAGCAGCTCCGCAAGCAGGCGGGGGCTCCCCTACGAGCAGTACTTC
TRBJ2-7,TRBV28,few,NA,CASSLLSGEQYF,TGTGCCAGCAGTTTATTATCCGGCGAGCAGTACTTC
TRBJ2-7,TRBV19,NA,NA,CASSIDQWGLYEQYF,TGTGCCAGTAGTATAGACCAGTGGGGTCTGTACGAGCAGTACTTC
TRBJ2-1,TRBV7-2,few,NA,CASSLQTANEQFF,TGTGCCAGCAGCCTCCAGACCGCCAATGAGCAGTTCTTC
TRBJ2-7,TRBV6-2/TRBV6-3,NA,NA,CASSYFEREQYF,TGTGCCAGCAGTTACTTCGAGAGGGAGCAGTACTTC
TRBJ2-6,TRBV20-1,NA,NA,CSIYRDDGANVLTF,TGCAGTATATACAGGGACGATGGGGCCAACGTCCTGACTTTC
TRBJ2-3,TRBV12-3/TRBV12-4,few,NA,CASSRRDTQYF,TGTGCCAGCAGTCGTAGAGATACGCAGTATTTT
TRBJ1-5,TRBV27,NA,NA,CASSLSAGINQPQHF,TGTGCCAGCAGTTTATCTGCGGGAATCAATCAGCCCCAGCATTTT
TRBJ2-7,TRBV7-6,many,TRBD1,CASSATGGPSSYEQYF,TGTGCCAGCAGCGCCACAGGGGGCCCCAGCTCCTACGAGCAGTACTTC
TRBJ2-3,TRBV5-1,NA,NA,CASSLGGSGPDTQYF,TGCGCCAGCAGTCTTGGCGGTAGCGGTCCAGATACGCAGTATTTT
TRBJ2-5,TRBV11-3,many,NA,CASSPRPAPPQYF,TGTGCCAGCAGCCCACGGCCCGCCCCGCCCCAGTACTTC
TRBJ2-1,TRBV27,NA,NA,CASSPTPSGLGQFF,TGTGCCAGCAGCCCCACCCCGAGCGGGCTTGGGCAGTTCTTC
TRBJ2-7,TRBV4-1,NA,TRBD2,CASSQEPSGRAGVYEQYF,TGCGCCAGCAGCCAAGAACCTAGCGGGAGGGCCGGAGTCTACGAGCAGTACTTC
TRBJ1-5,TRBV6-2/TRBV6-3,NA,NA,CATGGVSRHF,TGTGCCACCGGGGGGGTCTCCCGGCATTTT
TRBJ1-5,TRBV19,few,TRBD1,CASSMEGQGRQPQHF,TGTGCCAGTAGTATGGAGGGACAGGGAAGGCAGCCCCAGCATTTT
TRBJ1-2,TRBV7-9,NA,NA,CASSLAFGLDGYTF,TGTGCCAGCAGCTTAGCATTCGGGTTGGATGGCTACACCTTC
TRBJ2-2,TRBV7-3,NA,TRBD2,CASSTASGDTGELFF,TGTGCCAGCAGCACCGCTAGCGGGGACACCGGGGAGCTGTTTTTT
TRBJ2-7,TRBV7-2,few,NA,CASSLGHRAYEQYF,TGTGCCAGCAGCTTAGGACACCGCGCGTACGAGCAGTACTTC
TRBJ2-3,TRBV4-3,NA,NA,CASSHIITDTQYF,TGCGCCAGCAGCCATATAATCACAGATACGCAGTATTTT
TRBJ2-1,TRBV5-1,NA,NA,CASSSGIDEQFF,TGCGCCAGCAGCTCAGGGATCGATGAGCAGTTCTTC
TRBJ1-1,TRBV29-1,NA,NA,CSVLQGGDTEAFF,TGCAGCGTTTTACAGGGCGGAGACACTGAAGCTTTCTTT
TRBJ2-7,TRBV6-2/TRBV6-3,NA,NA,CASSYSTNSYEQYF,TGTGCCAGCAGTTACTCGACTAACTCCTACGAGCAGTACTTC
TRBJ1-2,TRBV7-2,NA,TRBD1,CASSLYPGGFGYTF,TGTGCCAGCAGCTTATATCCAGGGGGCTTTGGCTACACCTTC
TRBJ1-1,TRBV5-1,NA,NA,CASSSEGRHRAEAFF,TGCGCCAGCAGCTCCGAAGGTCGTCACCGTGCTGAAGCTTTCTTT
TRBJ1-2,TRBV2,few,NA,CASSERSYGYTF,TGTGCCAGCAGTGAAAGGAGCTATGGCTACACCTTC
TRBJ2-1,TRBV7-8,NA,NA,CASSSRLISGSSYNEQFF,TGTGCCAGCAGCTCTCGGTTAATTAGCGGTAGCTCCTACAATGAGCAGTTCTTC
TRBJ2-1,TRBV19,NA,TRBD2,CASSNLAGGTSYNEQFF,TGTGCCAGTAGTAACTTAGCGGGAGGGACCTCCTACAATGAGCAGTTCTTC
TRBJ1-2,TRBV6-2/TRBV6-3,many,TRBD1,CASREGTGNYGYTF,TGTGCCAGCAGAGAAGGGACAGGCAACTATGGCTACACCTTC